Below are 8 T cell receptor beta chains sequenced from a single sample in a study of blood T cell repertoires in COVID-19. Sequenced by immunoSEQ multiplex PCR; TCRdb stores in-frame clones only, minus some. Of around 100,000 clones listed, roughly four fifths were seen once; the top ten hold approximately 25%. The specimen sequenced was peripheral blood. The receptors shown here come from a human donor in a cohort sampled during active COVID-19.

The rearrangement joins TRBV7-9 to TRBJ2-2; the D gene is possibly TRBD1 (6 bases). The V end was cut by 2 bases, the J end by 1 base, with 8 bases between. In germline, CDR1 is SEHNR, CDR2 FQNEAQ (reference sequence). The CDR3 spans 15 residues. CDR3 sequence reads: CASSLTTGNTGELFF. In DNA, the CDR3 is TGTGCCAGCAGCTTAACGACAGGGAACACCGGGGAGCTGTTTTTT.

The J gene is TRBJ1-5, the V gene TRBV6-6; no clear D. V was clipped by 8 bases and J by 0 bases, with 14 bases between them. Germline-derived CDR1 and CDR2 are MNHNY and SVGAGI (reference sequence). The CDR3 runs 15 residues. The CDR3 loop reads CASCQVSNSNQPQHF. As DNA, the CDR3 is TGTGCCAGCTGCCAGGTTTCAAATAGCAATCAGCCCCAGCATTTT.

The chain carries TRBV5-1 and TRBJ2-3, with 7 bases lining up with TRBD2. Trimming removed 3 bases from V and 3 bases from J; junction bases left unmatched: 7. CDR1 and CDR2 (germline): SGHRS, YFSETQ. CDR3 length equals 15 residues. The CDR3 coding sequence is TGCGCCAGCAGCTGGGGAACGGGAGGAACAGATACGCAGTATTTT. Protein sequence: CASSWGTGGTDTQYF.

V and J are TRBV7-8 and TRBJ2-4; TRBD1 matches 11 bases. V trimming: 5 bases; J trimming: 2 bases; junction bases outside the gene matches: 5. The CDR3 loop spans 16 amino acids. Germline V lookup: CDR1 SGHVS, CDR2 FQNEAQ. The CDR3 loop is CASSLGTGGPKNIQYF. DNA of the CDR3: TGTGCCAGCAGCCTTGGGACAGGGGGACCCAAAAACATTCAGTACTTC.

This clone was detected once. The chain has TRBV29-1 and TRBJ1-1, with 7 bases identical to TRBD1. V lost 6 bases and J lost 4; bases outside the gene matches: 11. In germline, CDR1 is SQVTM, CDR2 ANQGSEA. The CDR3 consists of 14 residues. CDR3 in amino acids: CSVPNIGQATEAFF. CDR3 sequence (DNA): TGCAGCGTCCCGAACATTGGACAGGCCACTGAAGCTTTCTTT.

The V gene is TRBV27, the J gene TRBJ1-6; TRBD1 is a possible D gene (5 bases). The germline V gene encodes CDR1 MNHEY and CDR2 SMNVEV (reference sequence). The CDR3 loop spans 14 amino acids. Trimming took 3 bases from V and 5 from J, leaving 8 bases between them. CDR3 region: CASSFETDNSPLHF. The CDR3 region has the DNA TGTGCCAGCAGTTTCGAGACAGATAATTCACCCCTCCACTTT.

The rearrangement joins TRBV20-1 to TRBJ2-3; 10 bases are shared with TRBD2. This CDR3 has 15 amino acids. V gave up 3 bases and J gave up 4 bases; unmatched junction bases: 7. Germline V gives CDR1 DFQATT, CDR2 SNEGSKA (reference sequence). CDR3 sequence (DNA): TGCAGTGCTAGTAGGGCTAGCGGGAGCGCAGATACGCAGTATTTT. Residues: CSASRASGSADTQYF.

This chain links TRBV7-6 with TRBJ1-4, with 8 nucleotides matching TRBD1. After removal of 5 bases from V and 5 bases from J, the junction contained 13 bases not matched to a gene. The CDR3 is made up of 17 amino acids. CDR1 and CDR2 from the germline V gene are SGHVS and FNYEAQ. CDR3 sequence: CASSPQGGTRGNEKLFF. CDR3 bases: TGTGCCAGCAGCCCACAGGGGGGAACGCGAGGGAATGAAAAACTGTTTTTT.